The 3 T cell receptor beta chains reported below all come from one sample, sequenced in a study of T cell changes during pregnancy in multiple sclerosis. Sequenced by immunoSEQ multiplex PCR; TCRdb stores in-frame clones only, minus some. The sample lists approximately 100,000 clones; approximately 94% were seen once. The sample in question was peripheral blood, obtained before pregnancy. These TCRs come from a female donor with multiple sclerosis, enrolled in a pregnancy study.

The chain couples TRBV21-1 to TRBJ1-1; TRBD1 was called by the table and not checked on the DNA. TRBV21-1 is recorded as a pseudogene. CDR3 size: 16 residues. The CDR3 DNA reads TGTGCCAGCAGCAAAGCGCACGGCAGGGTCATAACTGAAGCTTTCTTT. Translation gives CASSKAHGRVITEAFF.

J is TRBJ2-2 and V is TRBV9; D is unresolved. The CDR3 consists of 18 residues. Trimming took off 0 bases at V and 3 bases at J, with 18 bases between the two ends. Per the germline V gene, CDR1 is SGDLS and CDR2 is YYNGEE. DNA for the CDR3: TGTGCCAGCAGCGTAGACTCCCTGGTCCCTGCGGACACCGGGGAGCTGTTTTTT. Its translation is CASSVDSLVPADTGELFF.

Only a few counts were recorded for this clone. The chain carries TRBV19 and TRBJ1-4; D remains ambiguous. The CDR3 is 12 amino acids. The germline gives CDR1 LNHDA, CDR2 SQIVND (reference sequence). Trimming stripped 5 bases from V and 5 bases from J, with 6 bases between. CDR3 amino acids: CASSPLNEKLFF. CDR3 nucleotides: TGTGCCAGTAGTCCCCTAAATGAAAAACTGTTTTTT.